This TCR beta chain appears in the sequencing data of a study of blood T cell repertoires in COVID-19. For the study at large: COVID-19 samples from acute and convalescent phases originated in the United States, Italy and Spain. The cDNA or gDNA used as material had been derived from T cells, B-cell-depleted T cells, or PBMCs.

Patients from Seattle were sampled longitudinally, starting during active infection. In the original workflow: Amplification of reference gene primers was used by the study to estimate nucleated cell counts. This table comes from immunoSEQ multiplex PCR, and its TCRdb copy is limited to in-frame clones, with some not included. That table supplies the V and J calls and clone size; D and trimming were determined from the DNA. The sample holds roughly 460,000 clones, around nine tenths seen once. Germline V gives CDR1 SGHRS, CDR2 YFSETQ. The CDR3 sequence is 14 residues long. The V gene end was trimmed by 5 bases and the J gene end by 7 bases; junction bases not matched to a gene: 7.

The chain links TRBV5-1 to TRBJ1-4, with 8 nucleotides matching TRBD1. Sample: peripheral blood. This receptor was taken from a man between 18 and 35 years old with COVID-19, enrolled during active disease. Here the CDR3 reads CASSPGQGTEKLFF. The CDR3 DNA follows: TGCGCCAGCAGTCCCGGACAGGGAACTGAAAAACTGTTTTTT.